The 20 T cell receptor beta chains presented below share a single source sample, sequenced in a study of cytomegalovirus exposure and HLA in healthy donors. This PCR relied on a set of 60 Vbeta primers and 13 Jbeta primers. Measured with immunoSEQ multiplex PCR; TCRdb has only the in-frame clones, and not every one. The table records about 94,000 clones, 76% of them present only once. The sample consisted of PBMCs. Source of these receptors: a male donor in good health and CMV-seronegative.

V gene TRBV5-6 combines with J gene TRBJ2-7, with no clear D. The CDR3 length is 12 residues. Germline V gene sequence: CDR1 SGHDT, CDR2 YYEEEE. Trimming removed 0 bases at V and 3 bases at J, with 4 bases between. CDR3 sequence reads: CASSLGLYEQYF. CDR3 sequence (DNA): TGTGCCAGCAGCTTGGGACTCTACGAGCAGTACTTC. Combining the CDR3 with reference TRBV5-6 and TRBJ2-7 gives the whole variable domain DAGVTQSPTHLIKTRGQQVTLRCSPKSGHDTVSWYQQALGQGPQFIFQYYEEEERQRGNFPDRFSGHQFPNYSSELNVNALLLGDSALYLCASSLGLYEQYFGPGTRLTVT.

V gene TRBV19 combines with J gene TRBJ2-7; 7 bases line up with TRBD2. Germline CDR1 reads LNHDA; CDR2 reads SQIVND (reference sequence). This CDR3 is built from 12 residues. V was pared by 5 bases and J by 3 bases, with 1 base of the junction left unmatched. CDR3 sequence reads: CASSGGVYEQYF. CDR3 DNA sequence: TGTGCCAGTAGTGGGGGGGTCTACGAGCAGTACTTC.

The CDR3 bases are TGTGCCAGCAGCCTGACAGGGGGCAATCAGCCCCAGCATTTT. It encodes CASSLTGGNQPQHF. V is TRBV25-1 and J is TRBJ1-5; 8 nucleotides match TRBD1. Trimming cost V 6 bases and J 2 bases; bases outside gene matches: 3. The germline CDR1 and CDR2 sequences are MGHDK and SYGVNS. CDR3 size: 14 residues.

The gene calls are TRBV6-5 and TRBJ2-1, with 11 bases that match TRBD2. The CDR3 has 15 residues. The V gene end was trimmed by 6 bases and the J gene end by 8 bases; junction bases not matched to a gene: 9. Germline CDR1 reads MNHEY; CDR2 reads SVGAGI. The DNA of the CDR3 is TGTGCCAGCAGCCCCGTAGCGGGAGGGTATCATGAGCAGTTCTTC. Translating gives CASSPVAGGYHEQFF.

This chain links TRBV6-5 with TRBJ2-1; no definite D call. The V gene lost 0 bases and the J gene lost 10 bases, with 13 bases spanning the gap. Germline CDR1 and CDR2: MNHEY and SVGAGI. The CDR3 is 14 residues long. In DNA, the CDR3 is TGTGCCAGCAGTTACTCGTTTAGTGCCTCGGAGCAGTTCTTC. It codes for CASSYSFSASEQFF.

This sequence joins TRBV5-1 and TRBJ1-2; a weak D match, TRBD1 (5 bases). CDR1 is SGHRS and CDR2 is YFSETQ in the germline V gene. Trimming shortened V by 4 bases and J by 3 bases, and 13 bases separated the two germline ends. The CDR3 contains 14 residues. CDR3 protein: CASSLLTADYGYTF. CDR3 bases: TGCGCCAGCAGCCTCCTGACAGCTGACTATGGCTACACCTTC.

This chain uses TRBV7-2 with TRBJ2-3; 12 bases map to TRBD1. V shed 5 bases, J shed 14 bases, and the junction held 14 bases outside the gene matches. This CDR3 comprises 15 residues. The germline CDR1 and CDR2 sequences are SGHTA and FQGNSA. This chain's CDR3 is CASSVPGTGGVVVYF. CDR3 sequence (DNA): TGTGCCAGCAGCGTTCCCGGGACAGGGGGCGTGGTAGTGTATTTT. Full variable domain (rest looked up from reference TRBV7-2 and TRBJ2-3): GAGVSQSPSNKVTEKGKDVELRCDPISGHTALYWYRQSLGQGLEFLIYFQGNSAPDKSGLPSDRFSAERTGGSVSTLTIQRTQQEDSAVYLCASSVPGTGGVVVYFGPGTRLTVL.

The rearrangement uses TRBV10-3 and TRBJ1-2; 7 bases are a match to TRBD1. In germline, CDR1 is ENHRY, CDR2 SYGVKD. V was pared by 5 bases and J by 3 bases, with 15 bases of the junction left unmatched. This CDR3 is built from 17 residues. CDR3 bases: TGTGCCATCAGTCCCCAAGGGAATCAGGGGGGCGACTATGGCTACACCTTC. This codes for CAISPQGNQGGDYGYTF.

The chain combines TRBV10-3 with TRBJ2-7; perhaps TRBD1 as D (5 bases). The CDR3 covers 13 residues. Trimming stripped 7 bases from V and 1 base from J, with 11 bases between. Germline V gene data show CDR1 as ENHRY and CDR2 as SYGVKD. CDR3 DNA: TGTGCCATCACCCCTGACAGTTCCTACGAGCAGTACTTC. Translation gives CAITPDSSYEQYF.

The genes are TRBV19 and TRBJ2-7; tentative D call: TRBD2 (6 bases). This CDR3 region has 13 residues. Germline V gene lookup returns CDR1 LNHDA and CDR2 SQIVND (reference sequence). Trimming cost V 6 bases and J 2 bases, with 11 bases left between them. CDR3 bases: TGTGCCAGTAGAAGGGAGGACCCCTACGAGCAGTACTTC. It is translated as CASRREDPYEQYF.

This clone was recorded only once. This rearrangement joins TRBV5-1 to TRBJ2-1; 8 positions agree with TRBD1. With V trimmed by 4 bases and J by 10 bases, 10 bases remained unmatched. The CDR3 has 14 amino acids. Germline V CDR1 and CDR2: SGHRS, YFSETQ. The CDR3 is CASSRDRGFEEQFF. In DNA form, the CDR3 reads TGCGCCAGCAGCCGAGACAGGGGTTTTGAAGAGCAGTTCTTC.

V usage is TRBV7-2 and J usage is TRBJ1-5; 7 bases are a match to TRBD1. Germline CDR1 and CDR2: SGHTA and FQGNSA. The CDR3 consists of 18 residues. V shed 2 bases, J shed 0 bases, and the junction held 10 bases outside the gene matches. The CDR3 sequence: CASSLIGTALYSNQPQHF. As DNA, the CDR3 is TGTGCCAGCAGCTTAATAGGGACAGCCCTTTATAGCAATCAGCCCCAGCATTTT. The entire variable domain, with the rest obtained from reference TRBV7-2 and TRBJ1-5, is as follows: GAGVSQSPSNKVTEKGKDVELRCDPISGHTALYWYRQSLGQGLEFLIYFQGNSAPDKSGLPSDRFSAERTGGSVSTLTIQRTQQEDSAVYLCASSLIGTALYSNQPQHFGDGTRLSIL.

The chain couples TRBV30 to TRBJ2-7, with 7 bases lining up with TRBD1. Trimming took 0 bases from V and 1 from J; bases not matched to a gene: 6. CDR3 length equals 15 residues. Germline V lookup: CDR1 GTSNPN, CDR2 SVGIG (reference sequence). The DNA for the CDR3 is TGTGCCTGGAGTGTAGGCCAGGGGGTATCCTACGAGCAGTACTTC. It yields the protein CAWSVGQGVSYEQYF.

CDR3 in amino acids: CASSPGTAEAFF. Here the CDR3 DNA reads TGCGCCAGCAGCCCTGGGACAGCTGAAGCTTTCTTT. V usage is TRBV5-1 and J usage is TRBJ1-1; 7 nucleotides align to TRBD1. From germline, CDR1 is SGHRS and CDR2 YFSETQ. The CDR3 totals 12 residues. Trimming cost V 4 bases and J 6 bases; bases outside gene matches: 3.

This clone was detected a few times. The chain employs TRBV6-5 and TRBJ1-2; D is perhaps TRBD1 (6 bases). The CDR3 length is 13 residues. V was clipped by 5 bases and J by 4 bases, with 11 bases between them. Germline loops: CDR1 MNHEY, CDR2 SVGAGI. CDR3 nucleotide sequence: TGTGCCAGCAGTCCAGGGGAAAGCTATGGCTACACCTTC. It translates to CASSPGESYGYTF.

The chain is built from TRBV28 and TRBJ2-3; no definite D call. The CDR3 totals 12 residues. V gave up 2 bases and J gave up 12 bases, with 12 bases separating them. CDR1 is MDHEN, CDR2 SYDVKM, per germline. CDR3 in amino acids: CASSLPGSRQYF. CDR3 DNA: TGTGCCAGCAGTTTACCAGGATCCCGACAGTATTTT.

V and J are TRBV7-2 and TRBJ2-5; D is unresolved. V was clipped by 2 bases and J by 5 bases, with 3 bases between them. Germline assignment: CDR1 SGHTA and CDR2 FQGNSA. The CDR3 totals 11 residues. The CDR3, as DNA: TGTGCCAGCAGCTTACTGGAGACCCAGTACTTC. Encoded protein: CASSLLETQYF.

The CDR3 sequence is CASSIAGAAQAFF. The CDR3 region has the DNA TGTGCCAGTAGTATAGCTGGGGCAGCACAAGCTTTCTTT. The genes are TRBV19 and TRBJ1-1; a possible D gene is TRBD1 (5 bases). The CDR3 extends over 13 amino acids. The germline gives CDR1 LNHDA, CDR2 SQIVND (reference sequence). The ends were cut back, 1 base at V and 9 bases at J, with 12 bases in the middle.

J is TRBJ1-3 and V is TRBV2; D call uncertain. The length of the CDR3 is 15 residues. Trimming pared 7 bases from V and 0 bases from J, leaving 13 bases between. Germline CDR1 SNHLY, CDR2 FYNNEI. CDR3 sequence reads: CASKFDSSSGNTIYF. CDR3 coding DNA: TGTGCCAGCAAGTTTGACTCCAGCTCTGGAAACACCATATATTTT.

The chain employs TRBV5-4 and TRBJ2-7, with 7 bases aligning to TRBD1. CDR1 and CDR2 (germline): SGHNT, YYREEE (reference sequence). Trimming cost V 0 bases and J 6 bases; bases outside gene matches: 12. The CDR3 has 16 residues. CDR3 protein: CASSLGSRQGPIEQYF. CDR3 coding DNA: TGTGCCAGCAGCTTGGGATCCCGACAGGGCCCTATCGAGCAGTACTTC.